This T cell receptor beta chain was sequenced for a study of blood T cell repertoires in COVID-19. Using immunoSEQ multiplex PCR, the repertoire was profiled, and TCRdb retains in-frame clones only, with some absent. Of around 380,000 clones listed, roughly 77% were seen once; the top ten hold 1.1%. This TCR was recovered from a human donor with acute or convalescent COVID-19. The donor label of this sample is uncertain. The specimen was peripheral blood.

In DNA form, the CDR3 reads TGTGCCAGCAGTTTATCCCTCCCTTCGATGTTCCCTAGGAGCACAGATACGCAGTATTTT. Protein: CASSLSLPSMFPRSTDTQYF. The chain recombines TRBV27 with TRBJ2-3; D is unresolved. The CDR3 totals 20 residues. The germline V and J ends were trimmed by 0 bases and 0 bases, with 22 bases remaining between them. Germline loops: CDR1 MNHEY, CDR2 SMNVEV (reference sequence).